Listed below are T cell receptor beta chains from one sample, sequenced in a study of CD8+CD57+ T cells in acquired aplastic anemia. TCRdb analysed the reads with MiXCR anew, one entry per CDR3 protein. The data show about 420,000 distinct CDR3 sequences, roughly 64% seen once. The sequenced material came from sorted CD4+, CD8+, or CD8+CD57+ T cells (not recorded which) from PBMCs. Receptors were obtained from a human donor in good health, serving as a control. The CDR3 runs from the conserved cysteine through the conserved F or W. D genes are given only for firm matches. Part of the rows lack a size; the others show once, few, many or a class for expanded clones.

V gene	D gene	J gene	clone size	CDR3 protein	CDR3 DNA
TRBV30	NA	TRBJ2-7	many	CAWSGTDTYYEQYF	TGTGCCTGGAGTGGGACAGATACGTATTACGAGCAGTACTTC
TRBV27	TRBD1	TRBJ1-6	many	CASSSPPTGWNSPLHF	TGTGCCAGCAGCTCACCCCCGACAGGGTGGAATTCACCCCTCCACTTT
TRBV2	NA	TRBJ2-3	NA	CSGSDLEADTQYF	TGTAGTGGCAGCGATCTGGAAGCGGATACGCAGTATTTT
TRBV7-6	NA	TRBJ1-5	NA	CASSLGTPALNQPQHF	TGTGCCAGCAGCTTAGGGACACCTGCATTAAATCAGCCCCAGCATTTT
TRBV6-2/TRBV6-3	NA	TRBJ1-6	NA	CASSYRESPLHF	TGTGCCAGCAGTTACAGGGAATCACCCCTCCACTTT
TRBV9	NA	TRBJ2-3	NA	CASSVDPGSCFLDTQYF	NA
TRBV5-5	NA	TRBJ2-5	NA	CASSLSRNAQETQYF	TGTGCCAGCAGCTTGTCTCGGAACGCCCAAGAGACCCAGTACTTC
TRBV5-4	TRBD2	TRBJ2-7	NA	CASSSLAGLAAHEQYF	TGTGCCAGCAGTTCCCTAGCGGGACTAGCGGCGCACGAGCAGTACTTC
TRBV12-3/TRBV12-4	TRBD2	TRBJ2-3	NA	CASSDLAGGADTQYF	TGTGCCAGCAGTGATCTAGCGGGGGGCGCAGATACGCAGTATTTT
TRBV20-1	TRBD2	TRBJ2-3	once	CSARATSGGDYTQYF	TGCAGTGCTAGAGCGACTAGCGGGGGGGACTATACGCAGTATTTT
TRBV10-2	NA	TRBJ1-2	NA	CASSPAGEGYGYAF	TGCGCCAGCAGCCCCGCAGGAGAGGGCTATGGCTACGCCTTC
TRBV12-3/TRBV12-4	NA	TRBJ2-2	many	CASSPLGTGELFF	TGTGCCAGCAGCCCCCTGGGCACCGGGGAGCTGTTTTTT
TRBV5-6	NA	TRBJ2-7	NA	CASIRESAPYEQYF	TGTGCCAGCATCCGGGAGTCTGCCCCCTACGAGCAGTACTTC
TRBV20-1	NA	TRBJ2-5	NA	CSARAQGNRLRQETQYF	TGCAGTGCTAGGGCGCAGGGCAATCGACTTCGGCAAGAGACCCAGTACTTC
TRBV12-3/TRBV12-4	NA	TRBJ2-5	NA	CASSPYETQYF	TGTGCCAGCAGTCCTTACGAGACCCAGTACTTC
TRBV14	NA	TRBJ1-6	NA	CASSQERDRPAVF	TGTGCCAGCAGCCAAGAACGGGATAGACCCGCAGTATTT